This T cell receptor (beta chain) derives from a study of T cell changes during pregnancy in multiple sclerosis (dated by TCRdb to 2018 to 2020). Broadly, across the study: The study examined how the T cell repertoire changed over the course of pregnancy in women with multiple sclerosis.

Worth noting for this clone: Its binding antigen is unknown. Base qualities are not recorded, but no much larger clone differs from it by a single base.

Germline trimming: 6 bases from V, 0 bases from J; junction bases outside gene matches: 8. From cysteine to phenylalanine, the CDR3 is 15 amino acids long. This entry keeps only the CDR3 DNA: 45 bases, framed from base 1. The germline V gene specifies SGHTA as CDR1 and FQGNSA as CDR2. Preparation of the library involved the immunoSEQ multiplex PCR assay. Not all clones reach the TCRdb copy of this immuneACCESS table, which keeps in-frame sequences only. Checked studies attribute under half of the gap to unresolved V genes and leave the rest unexplained. The sample table records roughly 120,000 clones; 85% to 95% of these occur just once. Together, the top ten hold roughly 6.2% of the sample.

The sequencing used peripheral blood, collected before pregnancy. This receptor was taken from a female donor with multiple sclerosis, enrolled in a pregnancy study. The sequence links TRBV7-2 to TRBJ2-7, with 7 bases in between that match TRBD1. The nucleotides read TGTGCCAGCAGTCCGGGACAGTCTTTCTCCTACGAGCAGTACTTC. Translated, it reads CASSPGQSFSYEQYF.